One and the same sample provided the 30 T cell receptor beta chains below, sequenced in a study of cytomegalovirus exposure and HLA in healthy donors. Only in-frame clones appear in the TCRdb table, and some are missing; sequencing was by immunoSEQ multiplex PCR. The repertoire has tens of thousands of clones, approximately 91% of them found once; the top ten carry over 2%. Sequencing was carried out using PBMCs. Every receptor here comes from a man aged 25 to 45 in good health and CMV-seronegative.

The rearrangement joins TRBV29-1 to TRBJ1-5; 10 bases fit TRBD1. The CDR3 has 14 residues. Losses at the gene ends were 6 bases for V and 2 bases for J; bases not matched to a gene: 4. Germline V CDR1 and CDR2: SQVTM, ANQGSEA. The CDR3 sequence: CSVTTGGGNQPQHF. The CDR3 DNA follows: TGCAGCGTCACGACAGGGGGCGGCAATCAGCCCCAGCATTTT. Using reference TRBV29-1 and TRBJ1-5 for the parts outside the CDR3, the full variable domain is SAVISQKPSRDICQRGTSLTIQCQVDSQVTMMFWYRQQPGQSLTLIATANQGSEATYESGFVIDKFPISRPNLTFSTLTVSNMSPEDSSIYLCSVTTGGGNQPQHFGDGTRLSIL.

This chain links TRBV6-5 with TRBJ2-5; the D is unclear. The CDR3 runs 12 residues. The V end was cut by 6 bases, the J end by 5 bases, with 10 bases between. Germline CDR1 MNHEY, CDR2 SVGAGI. The CDR3 region is CASSQSRETQYF. The DNA for the CDR3 is TGTGCCAGCAGCCAATCCCGGGAGACCCAGTACTTC.

The V and J genes are TRBV25-1 and TRBJ2-7, with 8 bases lining up with TRBD1. Germline V gives CDR1 MGHDK, CDR2 SYGVNS. The V segment lost 3 bases and the J segment 9 bases; nucleotides outside the gene matches: 7. The length of the CDR3 is 13 residues. CDR3 nucleotides: TGTGCCAGCAGTGAGCCAGGGGGCCCTCGGCAGTACTTC. This translates into CASSEPGGPRQYF.

CDR3 in amino acids: CASSEQGIRGNQPQHF. CDR3 nucleotides: TGTGCCAGCAGTGAGCAGGGGATCAGGGGCAATCAGCCCCAGCATTTT. This chain links TRBV6-1 with TRBJ1-5; tentatively, D is TRBD1 (6 bases). V was trimmed by 3 bases and J by 2 bases, leaving 14 bases between them. Per germline, CDR1 MNHNS and CDR2 SASEGT. The length of the CDR3 is 16 residues.

The rearrangement joins TRBV30 to TRBJ2-7, with TRBD2 as a possible D gene (5 bases). Trimming removed 1 base from V and 2 bases from J, with 21 bases in between. Germline V CDR1 and CDR2: GTSNPN, SVGIG (reference sequence). The CDR3 is 17 residues long. The CDR3 DNA sequence: TGTGCCTGGAGTGATAAGATGGGCACCCGGGGTCCCTACGAGCAGTACTTC. It yields the protein CAWSDKMGTRGPYEQYF.

The chain links TRBV14 to TRBJ1-1; D call uncertain. CDR1 and CDR2 (germline): SGHDN, FVKESK. The V and J ends lost 1 base and 4 bases respectively, with 13 bases between them. The CDR3 is made up of 15 amino acids. The CDR3 nucleotides are TGTGCCAGCAGCCAAGCCCGGGTAGGTGGCACTGAAGCTTTCTTT. Protein product: CASSQARVGGTEAFF.

The chain joins TRBV18 to TRBJ1-4, with D maybe TRBD1 (6 bases). The CDR3 extends over 16 amino acids. The germline gives CDR1 KGHSH, CDR2 LQKENI. The V gene lost 4 bases and the J gene lost 3 bases, with 15 bases spanning the gap. In DNA form, the CDR3 reads TGTGCCAGCTCACAACAGGGCCCAGGGGCTAATGAAAAACTGTTTTTT. It is translated as CASSQQGPGANEKLFF. Based on the CDR3 plus reference TRBV18 and TRBJ1-4, the full variable domain is NAGVMQNPRHLVRRRGQEARLRCSPMKGHSHVYWYRQLPEEGLKFMVYLQKENIIDESGMPKERFSAEFPKEGPSILRIQQVVRGDSAAYFCASSQQGPGANEKLFFGSGTQLSVL.

The chain uses TRBV20-1 and TRBJ2-1, with D possibly TRBD2 on 6 matching bases. Germline V gene lookup returns CDR1 DFQATT and CDR2 SNEGSKA (reference sequence). This CDR3 has 10 amino acids. V was clipped by 2 bases and J by 10 bases, with 6 bases between them. Written as DNA, the CDR3 is TGCAGTGCTAGACGGGAGGAGCAGTTCTTC. It translates to CSARREEQFF.

V gene TRBV19 combines with J gene TRBJ2-4, with 10 bases lining up with TRBD2. Germline V gene sequence: CDR1 LNHDA, CDR2 SQIVND (reference sequence). The CDR3 totals 16 residues. V shed 5 bases, J shed 8 bases, and the junction held 12 bases outside the gene matches. The CDR3 coding sequence is TGTGCCAGTAGTCCCTACCGAGCGGGAGGGCCTGACATTCAGTACTTC. Translating it yields CASSPYRAGGPDIQYF.

The rearrangement uses TRBV6-4 and TRBJ1-2; D unresolved. Between the trimmed V and J ends, which lost 3 bases and 7 bases, there was a span of 18 bases. The CDR3 extends over 15 amino acids. Per the germline V gene, CDR1 is MRHNA and CDR2 is SNTAGT. The CDR3 coding sequence is TGTGCCAGCAGTGAATCCGTCTTCCCTCAGGTTGGCTACACCTTC. Translated, it gives CASSESVFPQVGYTF.

The gene calls are TRBV14 and TRBJ2-5; D possibly corresponds to TRBD2 (7 bases). This CDR3 has 16 amino acids. V was clipped by 2 bases and J by 2 bases, with 15 bases between them. Germline V gives CDR1 SGHDN, CDR2 FVKESK. The CDR3 spells CASSQLGGGKQETQYF. The DNA for the CDR3 is TGTGCCAGCAGCCAATTGGGCGGGGGCAAACAAGAGACCCAGTACTTC.

This sequence joins TRBV5-8 and TRBJ1-5; D unresolved. Looked up from germline, CDR1 is SGHTS and CDR2 is YDEGEE. Trimming left V 0 bases short and J 1 base short, with 14 bases between. The CDR3 length is 17 residues. CDR3 bases: TGTGCCAGCAGCTTGGCCTTGACGGCGGGGAGCAATCAGCCCCAGCATTTT. Its translation: CASSLALTAGSNQPQHF.

The genes are TRBV7-8 and TRBJ1-1; possible D gene TRBD1, 6 bases. The CDR3 runs 17 residues. Germline values: CDR1 SGHVS, CDR2 FQNEAQ. Trimming shortened V by 1 base and J by 5 bases, and 20 bases separated the two germline ends. The CDR3 loop is CASSLVGQGLMSTEAFF. The CDR3 DNA sequence: TGTGCCAGCAGCTTAGTGGGGCAGGGGCTGATGAGTACTGAAGCTTTCTTT. Full variable domain (outside the CDR3, taken from reference TRBV7-8 and TRBJ1-1): GAGVSQSPRYKVAKRGQDVALRCDPISGHVSLFWYQQALGQGPEFLTYFQNEAQLDKSGLPSDRFFAERPEGSVSTLKIQRTQQEDSAVYLCASSLVGQGLMSTEAFFGQGTRLTVV.

The chain is built from TRBV7-9 and TRBJ1-5; weak D call: TRBD1 (6 bases). Trimming took off 3 bases at V and 0 bases at J, with 9 bases between the two ends. The germline gives CDR1 SEHNR, CDR2 FQNEAQ (reference sequence). The CDR3 length is 15 residues. CDR3 residues: CASSLGDNSNQPQHF. The DNA of the CDR3 is TGTGCCAGCAGCTTGGGGGACAATAGCAATCAGCCCCAGCATTTT.

The table lists this clone with a count of one. The CDR3: CASSEETSEANTGELFF. CDR3 in DNA: TGTGCCAGCAGTGAAGAGACTAGCGAGGCGAACACCGGGGAGCTGTTTTTT. The genes are TRBV6-4 and TRBJ2-2; 8 nucleotides match TRBD2. Germline V gives CDR1 MRHNA, CDR2 SNTAGT. After removal of 3 bases from V and 0 bases from J, the junction contained 6 bases not matched to a gene. The CDR3 length is 17 residues.

The V and J genes are TRBV7-6 and TRBJ1-1; possible D gene TRBD1, 6 bases. Trimming took 1 base from V and 0 from J, leaving 12 bases between them. This CDR3 comprises 16 residues. Germline CDR1 reads SGHVS; CDR2 reads FNYEAQ. This CDR3 is CASSLDSGAMNTEAFF. CDR3 bases: TGTGCCAGCAGCTTAGACTCAGGGGCCATGAACACTGAAGCTTTCTTT.

This clone appeared once. The chain links TRBV11-3 to TRBJ2-1; D may be TRBD2 (6 bases). The CDR3 covers 16 residues. Trimming removed 1 base at V and 0 bases at J, with 10 bases between. Germline V CDR1 and CDR2: SGHNT, YENEEA. The CDR3 sequence: CASSLAGDPSYNEQFF. CDR3 nucleotides: TGTGCCAGCAGCTTAGCGGGGGACCCCTCCTACAATGAGCAGTTCTTC.

The chain is built from TRBV9 and TRBJ2-3; D perhaps matches TRBD2 (5 bases). This CDR3 spans 14 amino acids. V was shortened by 3 bases and J by 0 bases, with 8 bases between the two germline ends. Germline V lookup: CDR1 SGDLS, CDR2 YYNGEE. CDR3 residues: CASSGRDSTDTQYF. As DNA, the CDR3 is TGTGCCAGCAGCGGCCGGGATAGCACAGATACGCAGTATTTT. Variable domain in full (rest from reference TRBV9 and TRBJ2-3): DSGVTQTPKHLITATGQRVTLRCSPRSGDLSVYWYQQSLDQGLQFLIQYYNGEERAKGNILERFSAQQFPDLHSELNLSSLELGDSALYFCASSGRDSTDTQYFGPGTRLTVL.

This clone has only one observation. This chain joins TRBV7-2 and TRBJ2-1; a possible D gene is TRBD2 (6 bases). Trimming removed 4 bases at V and 6 bases at J, with 25 bases between. CDR3 length equals 18 residues. Germline V gives CDR1 SGHTA, CDR2 FQGNSA. CDR3 sequence: CASSSSPGTRSRRNEQFF. As DNA, the CDR3 is TGTGCCAGCAGCTCGTCTCCCGGGACTCGGTCGCGGCGCAATGAGCAGTTCTTC.

V usage is TRBV19 and J usage is TRBJ2-2; D is perhaps TRBD1 (6 bases). V dropped 7 bases and J dropped 5 bases, with 20 bases sitting between them. CDR3 length: 16 residues. Germline CDR1 reads LNHDA; CDR2 reads SQIVND (reference sequence). The CDR3 spells CASTTYGQKGTGELFF. CDR3 sequence (DNA): TGTGCCAGTACTACTTACGGACAGAAGGGAACCGGGGAGCTGTTTTTT.

The rearrangement links TRBV27 to TRBJ2-7; perhaps TRBD1 as D (5 bases). The ends were cut back, 5 bases at V and 1 base at J, with 12 bases in the middle. CDR1 MNHEY and CDR2 SMNVEV come from the germline V gene (reference sequence). CDR3 length equals 14 residues. This CDR3 reads CASSPGHRSYEQYF. The CDR3 DNA reads as TGTGCCAGCAGTCCAGGACATCGGTCCTACGAGCAGTACTTC.

V is TRBV25-1 and J is TRBJ2-5; D is possibly TRBD1 (7 bases). The germline V gene encodes CDR1 MGHDK and CDR2 SYGVNS. CDR3 size: 14 residues. The ends were cut back, 7 bases at V and 6 bases at J, with 18 bases in the middle. The CDR3 DNA is TGTGCCAGCACGAATAAAGGGGGCGGGAAGACCCAGTACTTC. Its protein is CASTNKGGGKTQYF.

As DNA, the CDR3 is TGTGCCTGGAGTGTAGTAGAGACCCGAGGAGACACTGAAGCTTTCTTT. This translates into CAWSVVETRGDTEAFF. The rearrangement links TRBV30 to TRBJ1-1; no reliable D call. The CDR3 loop spans 16 amino acids. V was clipped by 0 bases and J by 3 bases, with 17 bases between them. Germline V gives CDR1 GTSNPN, CDR2 SVGIG (reference sequence).

The chain is built from TRBV15 and TRBJ2-2, with TRBD1 matching over 10 bases. The CDR3 is made up of 16 amino acids. The ends lost 3 bases at V and 6 bases at J; junction bases unmatched: 7. The germline CDR1 and CDR2 sequences are LNHNV and YYDKDF (reference sequence). The CDR3 DNA sequence: TGTGCCACCAGCAGCTGGGACAGGGGCGCCCCCGGGGAGCTGTTTTTT. This encodes CATSSWDRGAPGELFF.

V gene TRBV11-2 combines with J gene TRBJ2-7; perhaps TRBD2 as D (6 bases). The V gene lost 1 base and the J gene lost 3 bases, with 7 bases spanning the gap. The CDR3 has 13 amino acids. The germline V gene encodes CDR1 SGHAT and CDR2 FQNNGV. This CDR3 is CASSLVGGYEQYF. The CDR3 region has the DNA TGTGCCAGCAGCTTAGTGGGGGGCTACGAGCAGTACTTC.

The chain joins TRBV11-2 to TRBJ2-1, with D perhaps TRBD1 (6 bases). Germline assignment: CDR1 SGHAT and CDR2 FQNNGV. The V and J ends lost 5 bases and 5 bases respectively, with 13 bases between them. The CDR3 is 14 amino acids. CDR3 amino acids: CASSPRTVNNEQFF. In DNA form, the CDR3 reads TGTGCCAGCAGCCCAAGGACAGTCAACAATGAGCAGTTCTTC. Full variable domain (missing parts from reference TRBV11-2 and TRBJ2-1): EAGVAQSPRYKIIEKRQSVAFWCNPISGHATLYWYQQILGQGPKLLIQFQNNGVVDDSQLPKDRFSAERLKGVDSTLKIQPAKLEDSAVYLCASSPRTVNNEQFFGPGTRLTVL.

The chain recombines TRBV6-6 with TRBJ2-7; 9 positions match TRBD1. Germline CDR1 is MNHNY and CDR2 is SVGAGI (reference sequence). The CDR3 spans 13 residues. Trimming removed 6 bases from V and 3 bases from J; junction bases left unmatched: 3. For the CDR3, the DNA is TGTGCCAGCAGCAAGACAGGGGGCTACGAGCAGTACTTC. Protein sequence: CASSKTGGYEQYF.

This clone has just a few counts. V usage is TRBV29-1 and J usage is TRBJ1-1, with a possible D match to TRBD1 (6 bases). The germline CDR1 and CDR2 sequences are SQVTM and ANQGSEA. Trimming stripped 5 bases from V and 9 bases from J, with 10 bases between. The CDR3 length is 10 residues. The CDR3 region has the DNA TGCAGCGTTCTACAGGGCCAAGCTTTCTTT. Amino acids: CSVLQGQAFF.

This clone has a handful of counts. The genes are TRBV5-1 and TRBJ2-3; TRBD1 is a possible D gene (6 bases). V lost 4 bases and J lost 2, with 14 bases in between. Germline CDR1 SGHRS, CDR2 YFSETQ. This CDR3 is 15 amino acids long. For the CDR3, the DNA is TGCGCCAGCAGCGTCCTCGGGACACACACAGATACGCAGTATTTT. Protein: CASSVLGTHTDTQYF.

The chain couples TRBV29-1 to TRBJ1-1, with no clear D. Trimming stripped 5 bases from V and 1 base from J, with 5 bases between. This CDR3 comprises 11 residues. Germline V CDR1 and CDR2: SQVTM, ANQGSEA. The CDR3 nucleotides read TGCAGCGTTCAGCGGAACACTGAAGCTTTCTTT. This translates into CSVQRNTEAFF.